Below are 29 T cell receptor beta chains sequenced from a single sample in a study of T-cell memory formation after mild COVID-19. TCRdb reanalysed the 5' RACE reads using MiXCR and keeps one entry per CDR3 protein. The sample shows 300,000 to 350,000 distinct CDR3 sequences, roughly 13% of them seen only once. The sequenced sample was PBMCs or a T cell subset sorted from them (not recorded which). These receptors were collected from a man younger than 35 who had mild COVID-19 (a few samples of this study predate the infection). Cell type and time point are not known.

The chain is built from TRBV11-2 and TRBJ1-1; D gene unclear. This CDR3 has 13 amino acids. Germline V gene data show CDR1 as SGHAT and CDR2 as FQNNGV. Trimming removed 1 base from V and 3 bases from J, with 6 bases in between. CDR3 protein: CASSLARYTEAFF. CDR3 bases: TGTGCCAGCAGCTTAGCCAGGTACACTGAAGCTTTCTTT. Filled out from reference TRBV11-2 and TRBJ1-1, the complete variable domain reads EAGVAQSPRYKIIEKRQSVAFWCNPISGHATLYWYQQILGQGPKLLIQFQNNGVVDDSQLPKDRFSAERLKGVDSTLKIQPAKLEDSAVYLCASSLARYTEAFFGQGTRLTVV.

Only a few counts were recorded for this clonotype. This sequence joins TRBV7-9 and TRBJ2-3; TRBD2 aligns across 10 bases. The CDR3 length is 15 residues. J gave up 4 bases and V 5 bases, and 6 bases lay outside the gene matches. The germline V gene has CDR1 SEHNR and CDR2 FQNEAQ (reference sequence). CDR3 in amino acids: CASSGQRGGPDTQYF. In nucleotides, the CDR3 is TGTGCCAGCAGCGGCCAGCGGGGGGGCCCAGATACGCAGTATTTT.

This chain uses TRBV7-2 with TRBJ2-1, with 7 bases that match TRBD2. The V gene end was trimmed by 2 bases and the J gene end by 2 bases; junction bases not matched to a gene: 6. The CDR3 extends over 16 amino acids. Germline CDR1 is SGHTA and CDR2 is FQGNSA. CDR3 coding DNA: TGTGCCAGCAGCTTATTTTGGGCGGGAGCCTACAATGAGCAGTTCTTC. Its protein is CASSLFWAGAYNEQFF.

This clonotype was observed a handful of times. The chain has TRBV6-2 or TRBV6-3 and TRBJ2-7; no reliable D call. There are 16 residues in the CDR3. The germline V gene has CDR1 MNHEY and CDR2 SVGEGT. V shed 3 bases and J shed 1 base, with 16 bases lying between them. CDR3 sequence reads: CASSYFGPLSSYEQYF. DNA for the CDR3: TGTGCCAGCAGTTATTTTGGACCCCTCTCTTCCTACGAGCAGTACTTC.

This chain links TRBV7-2 with TRBJ1-5, with a tentative D call TRBD1 (5 bases). V lost 2 bases and J 2 bases, leaving 13 bases between the germline ends. Germline V gene data show CDR1 as SGHTA and CDR2 as FQGNSA. The CDR3 runs to 16 residues. CDR3 loop: CASSLRSGGGNQPQHF. The DNA of the CDR3 is TGTGCCAGCAGCTTACGGAGTGGGGGAGGCAATCAGCCCCAGCATTTT.

A few counts support this clonotype. J is TRBJ2-7 and V is TRBV7-9, with TRBD2 as a possible D gene (5 bases). This CDR3 has 14 residues. V dropped 5 bases and J dropped 7 bases, with 18 bases sitting between them. Germline assignment: CDR1 SEHNR and CDR2 FQNEAQ (reference sequence). CDR3 coding DNA: TGTGCCAGCAGCCCTAGCCCCGGCTCCAGAGAGCAGTACGTC. Amino acid sequence: CASSPSPGSREQYV.

This sequence joins TRBV4-1 and TRBJ2-7; D gene uncertain. The CDR3 consists of 14 residues. Trimming removed 0 bases at V and 5 bases at J, with 11 bases between. Germline CDR1 and CDR2: MGHRA and YSYEKL. CDR3 in amino acids: CASSQELRADEQYF. The CDR3 region has the DNA TGCGCCAGCAGCCAAGAATTACGGGCGGACGAGCAGTACTTC.

This rearrangement joins TRBV11-2 to TRBJ1-2; no clear D. CDR1 and CDR2 from the germline V gene are SGHAT and FQNNGV. Trimming shortened V by 2 bases and J by 0 bases, and 10 bases separated the two germline ends. The CDR3 is 15 residues long. The CDR3, as DNA: TGTGCCAGCAGCTTATTTGCGGGAGCTAACTATGGCTACACCTTC. Translating it yields CASSLFAGANYGYTF.

This clonotype was counted a few times. V usage is TRBV2 and J usage is TRBJ2-7; 8 nucleotides line up with TRBD1. CDR1 is SNHLY, CDR2 FYNNEI, per germline. The CDR3 extends over 12 amino acids. The CDR3 coding sequence is TGTGCCAGCAGTGAAAGCCCCGACAGGGGAAGGGTC. This codes for CASSESPDRGRV.

A few counts support this clonotype. The chain has TRBV10-2 and TRBJ2-7, with 11 nucleotides matching TRBD2. In germline, CDR1 is WSHSY, CDR2 SAAADI. V gave up 2 bases and J gave up 12 bases; unmatched junction bases: 9. This CDR3 has 14 residues. The CDR3 DNA is TGCGCCAGCAGTGAGACTAGCGGGGGCCCGGTAGTGTACTTC. Encoded protein: CASSETSGGPVVYF.

The chain carries TRBV6-2 or TRBV6-3 and TRBJ1-1; tentatively, D is TRBD1 (6 bases). Deletions cut 8 bases from V and 6 bases from J, with 19 bases between. The CDR3 is 14 residues long. Germline V CDR1 and CDR2: MNHEY, SVGEGT. The CDR3, as DNA: TGTGCCAGCCGATATAGCGGGGGGCTCGCTGAAGCTTTCTTT. It encodes CASRYSGGLAEAFF.

The chain has TRBV4-2 and TRBJ1-2, with D perhaps TRBD1 (6 bases). Deletions cut 7 bases from V and 4 bases from J, with 22 bases between. Germline CDR1 and CDR2: LGHNA and YNFKEQ. The CDR3 has 16 amino acids. The CDR3, as DNA: TGTGCCAGCATCCCCCGGCTGGGGGGCGAAGCCTATGGCTACACCTTC. As protein: CASIPRLGGEAYGYTF.

The chain is built from TRBV27 and TRBJ1-2; 11 bases are a match to TRBD1. CDR1 MNHEY and CDR2 SMNVEV come from the germline V gene (reference sequence). J was trimmed by 6 bases and V by 6 bases; bases with no gene match: 6. The CDR3 consists of 14 residues. The CDR3 region has the DNA TGTGCCAGCAGACGGACAGGGGGCGGGGATGGCTACACCTTC. Translation gives CASRRTGGGDGYTF.

This clonotype was observed a handful of times. This chain connects TRBV12-3 or TRBV12-4 to TRBJ2-2, with D perhaps matching TRBD1 (6 bases). V dropped 2 bases and J dropped 7 bases, with 11 bases sitting between them. The CDR3 has 14 residues. The CDR3 region has the DNA TGTGCCAGCAGTTTACGAGGGGGTGGCGGGGAGCTGTTTTTT. It is translated as CASSLRGGGGELFF.

This chain connects TRBV19 to TRBJ1-3; D call uncertain. The germline gives CDR1 LNHDA, CDR2 SQIVND (reference sequence). Trimming removed 6 bases at V and 0 bases at J, with 15 bases between. This CDR3 spans 16 amino acids. CDR3 coding DNA: TGTGCCAGTAGAGATATAAGCGGGAACTCTGGAAACACCATATATTTT. This codes for CASRDISGNSGNTIYF. Full variable domain (outside the CDR3, taken from reference TRBV19 and TRBJ1-3): DGGITQSPKYLFRKEGQNVTLSCEQNLNHDAMYWYRQDPGQGLRLIYYSQIVNDFQKGDIAEGYSVSREKKESFPLTVTSAQKNPTAFYLCASRDISGNSGNTIYFGEGSWLTVV.

This clonotype was seen only a few times. This chain links TRBV4-3 with TRBJ2-6; tentatively, D is TRBD2 (6 bases). The CDR3 consists of 17 residues. Trimming shortened V by 0 bases and J by 0 bases, and 9 bases separated the two germline ends. The V gene's germline CDR1 is LGHNA and CDR2 YSLEER. CDR3 nucleotide sequence: TGCGCCAGCAGCCAAGAACCCGGGGGCTCTGGGGCCAACGTCCTGACTTTC. The encoded protein is CASSQEPGGSGANVLTF.

The chain links TRBV20-1 to TRBJ1-5, with D possibly being TRBD1 (5 bases). Germline V gene sequence: CDR1 DFQATT, CDR2 SNEGSKA (reference sequence). CDR3 length: 14 residues. Between the trimmed V and J ends, which lost 2 bases and 5 bases, there was a span of 13 bases. As DNA, the CDR3 is TGCAGTGCTAGACCAGGGCGGAACGATCAGCCCCAGCATTTT. As protein: CSARPGRNDQPQHF.

The chain employs TRBV20-1 and TRBJ1-4; D gene uncertain. The germline V gene has CDR1 DFQATT and CDR2 SNEGSKA (reference sequence). CDR3 length: 13 amino acids. The V end was cut by 3 bases, the J end by 0 bases, with 5 bases between. CDR3 sequence (DNA): TGCAGTGCTAGTAATCCAACTAATGAAAAACTGTTTTTT. As protein: CSASNPTNEKLFF.

At least ten counts were recorded for this clonotype. The CDR3 DNA reads as TGTGCCAGCAGCTTACCGACTCTCCCGGCCCGGTATTTT. It is translated as CASSLPTLPARYF. The chain carries TRBV7-2 and TRBJ2-3; D call uncertain. V gave up 2 bases and J gave up 14 bases, with 17 bases separating them. The CDR3 length is 13 residues. Looked up from germline, CDR1 is SGHTA and CDR2 is FQGNSA. The full variable domain, with the rest looked up from reference TRBV7-2 and TRBJ2-3, is GAGVSQSPSNKVTEKGKDVELRCDPISGHTALYWYRQSLGQGLEFLIYFQGNSAPDKSGLPSDRFSAERTGGSVSTLTIQRTQQEDSAVYLCASSLPTLPARYFGPGTRLTVL.

This clonotype appeared a few times. The rearrangement uses TRBV12-3 or TRBV12-4 and TRBJ1-4; D is unclear. V lost 10 bases and J lost 4, with 10 bases in between. The CDR3 has 12 residues. Written as DNA, the CDR3 is TGTGCCATCAAGATTCTTAATGAAAAACTGTTTTTT. Translated, it gives CAIKILNEKLFF.

In this sample, this clonotype turned up a few times. This chain joins TRBV5-1 and TRBJ1-1; D is unresolved. The V end was cut by 6 bases, the J end by 1 base, with 13 bases between. The CDR3 length is 14 residues. Per the germline V gene, CDR1 is SGHRS and CDR2 is YFSETQ. The CDR3 nucleotides are TGCGCCAGCAAGACCGAGGACGGGAACACTGAAGCTTTCTTT. Protein sequence: CASKTEDGNTEAFF.

The chain links TRBV5-1 to TRBJ1-3, with unresolved D. The CDR3 spans 14 residues. V lost 2 bases and J lost 0, with 6 bases in between. CDR1 and CDR2 (germline): SGHRS, YFSETQ. The CDR3 region is CASSFSDSGNTIYF. The DNA of the CDR3 is TGCGCCAGCAGCTTTTCGGACTCTGGAAACACCATATATTTT.

The V call is TRBV29-1, the J call TRBJ1-5, with 9 bases aligning to TRBD1. The CDR3 has 16 amino acids. The germline V gene has CDR1 SQVTM and CDR2 ANQGSEA. Unmatched junction bases numbered 11, after V lost 7 bases and J lost 1 base. CDR3 nucleotides: TGCAGCGCCTTAGGGACAGGGACTTCCAGCAATCAGCCCCAGCATTTT. Its translation is CSALGTGTSSNQPQHF.

This clonotype was seen a few times. This rearrangement joins TRBV12-3 or TRBV12-4 to TRBJ1-6; 11 nucleotides match TRBD1. The CDR3 has 15 residues. Trimming removed 5 bases from V and 7 bases from J; junction bases left unmatched: 4. In DNA, the CDR3 is TGTGCCAGCAGTGACGGACAGGGGGCGAATTCACCCCTCCACTTT. It specifies CASSDGQGANSPLHF.

The sample holds a few counts of this clonotype. V is TRBV18 and J is TRBJ1-5, with D unresolved. Trimming took off 2 bases at V and 3 bases at J, with 8 bases between the two ends. The CDR3 runs to 14 residues. Germline assignment: CDR1 KGHSH and CDR2 LQKENI. The CDR3: CASSPVQNNQPQHF. The CDR3 DNA follows: TGTGCCAGCTCACCAGTTCAGAACAATCAGCCCCAGCATTTT.

This clonotype has ten or more counts. The rearrangement links TRBV7-2 to TRBJ2-5; D not certain. The germline V and J ends were trimmed by 0 bases and 0 bases, with 2 bases remaining between them. The CDR3 runs 13 residues. In germline, CDR1 is SGHTA, CDR2 FQGNSA. Here the CDR3 DNA reads TGTGCCAGCAGCTTAGCGAACCAAGAGACCCAGTACTTC. It translates to CASSLANQETQYF.

This chain joins TRBV6-5 and TRBJ1-2; D ambiguous. Trimming removed 2 bases from V and 2 bases from J, with 9 bases in between. CDR3 length equals 14 residues. Germline V lookup: CDR1 MNHEY, CDR2 SVGAGI. CDR3 sequence (DNA): TGTGCCAGCAGTTACCTCCCAGCGAACTATGGCTACACCTTC. Residues: CASSYLPANYGYTF.

This chain uses TRBV7-8 with TRBJ2-4; the D gene could be TRBD1 or TRBD2 (5 bases each). Germline loops: CDR1 SGHVS, CDR2 FQNEAQ. The V end lost 1 base, the J end lost 8 bases, and 12 bases lay between the germline ends. This CDR3 region has 14 residues. The CDR3 region has the DNA TGTGCCAGCAGCTTAGAAGACGGGGCGTACATTCAGTACTTC. This encodes CASSLEDGAYIQYF.

The V call is TRBV12-3 or TRBV12-4, the J call TRBJ2-3, with D possibly TRBD1 on 6 matching bases. The CDR3 has 18 amino acids. Trimming cost V 6 bases and J 0 bases, with 22 bases left between them. The CDR3 loop reads CASRPDSAAYSSTDTQYF. The DNA of the CDR3 is TGTGCCAGCAGGCCGGACAGTGCTGCCTATTCTAGCACAGATACGCAGTATTTT.